This T cell receptor (beta chain) is drawn from a study of T cells in localized non-small cell lung cancer. Study observations and caveats: There were a median roughly 60 of the top 100 tumor clones appearing in adjacent lung. Because researchers sequenced only one region of the tumor, heterogeneity is still possible. Tumor trailed uninvolved adjacent lung in T cell clonality, which peaked there.

Assay used: immunoSEQ multiplex PCR; TCRdb lists only in-frame clones, some missing. The repertoire holds about 72,000 clones, with around four fifths as singletons. For this clone: What it binds is unknown.

This CDR3 contains 15 residues. V was pared by 7 bases and J by 1 base, with 7 bases of the junction left unmatched. CDR1 is LNHDA, CDR2 SQIVND, per germline (reference sequence). Sequences were derived from peripheral blood, sampled before any cancer treatment. The sequence derives from a female donor over 55 with stage I lung adenocarcinoma. The chain combines TRBV19 with TRBJ1-1; 9 positions match TRBD1. DNA for the CDR3: TGTGCCAGTACTGAGACAGGGGGGTCGAACACTGAAGCTTTCTTT. This sequence encodes CASTETGGSNTEAFF.